This TCR beta chain emerged from a study of blood T cell repertoires in COVID-19. In the study overall: Acute and convalescent COVID-19 samples came from the United States, Italy and Spain. The analysed material was cDNA or gDNA that came from T cells, B-cell-depleted T cells, or PBMCs.

The CDR3 is 15 residues long. The trim removed 8 bases at V and 6 bases at J, leaving 13 bases unmatched. Germline V gene data show CDR1 as LNHNV and CDR2 as YYDKDF (reference sequence). Original handling: Quantification of nucleated cells was approximated via reference gene primer amplification. The method was immunoSEQ multiplex PCR; TCRdb's version includes in-frame clones alone and lacks a portion of them. V and J calls and clone size follow that table, whereas D and trimming were derived from the DNA. The sample has a few hundred thousand clones, around 88% seen once. The chain links TRBV15 to TRBJ1-1; the match to TRBD1 covers 9 bases. Material for sequencing was peripheral blood. The clonotype originates from an older man with acute or convalescent COVID-19. The CDR3 nucleotides are TGTGCCACCGGAGAGCCGGACAGGGGAGGGGCTGAAGCTTTCTTT. Translated, it gives CATGEPDRGGAEAFF.